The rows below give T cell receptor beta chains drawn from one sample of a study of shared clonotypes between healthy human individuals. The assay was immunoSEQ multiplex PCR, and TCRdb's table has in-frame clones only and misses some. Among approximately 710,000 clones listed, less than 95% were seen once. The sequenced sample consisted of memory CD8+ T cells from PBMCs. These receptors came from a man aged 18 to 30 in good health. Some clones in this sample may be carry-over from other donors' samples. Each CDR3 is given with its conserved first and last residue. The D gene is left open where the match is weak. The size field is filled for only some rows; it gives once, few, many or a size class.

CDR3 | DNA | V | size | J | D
CASSDPGLAGVEGETQYF | TGTGCCAGCAGTGACCCAGGACTAGCGGGAGTTGAGGGAGAGACCCAGTACTTC | TRBV2 | - | TRBJ2-5 | TRBD2
CASSLAPQGEYYGYTF | TGTGCCAGCAGCTTAGCCCCCCAGGGGGAATACTATGGCTACACCTTC | TRBV7-9 | - | TRBJ1-2 | TRBD1
CASSLVAGSDTQYF | TGTGCCAGCAGCTTAGTGGCGGGGTCAGATACGCAGTATTTT | TRBV7-9 | - | TRBJ2-3 | -
CATRMRLPGPYNEQFF | TGTGCCACCAGGATGAGATTACCGGGCCCCTACAATGAGCAGTTCTTC | TRBV19 | - | TRBJ2-1 | -
CASSLSTAYYGYTF | TGTGCCAGCAGTCTTTCGACAGCCTACTATGGCTACACCTTC | TRBV28 | - | TRBJ1-2 | -
CASIRGSEAFF | TGTGCCAGCATTAGGGGCTCTGAAGCTTTCTTT | TRBV25-1 | - | TRBJ1-1 | -
CASSEALTETQETQYF | TGTGCCAGCAGTGAAGCGCTTACAGAGACCCAAGAGACCCAGTACTTC | TRBV2 | - | TRBJ2-5 | -
CASSSLAGRYEQYF | TGTGCCAGCAGCTCCTTAGCGGGCCGCTACGAGCAGTACTTC | TRBV11-2 | - | TRBJ2-7 | TRBD2
CASSLLVGDTQYF | TGTGCCAGCAGTTTACTCGTAGGAGATACGCAGTATTTT | TRBV27 | - | TRBJ2-3 | -
CASSPRDSHYSNGNTIYF | TGTGCCAGCAGCCCAAGGGACAGCCACTACTCTAATGGAAACACCATATATTTT | TRBV7-9 | - | TRBJ1-3 | TRBD1
CASSEPAGPHNTGELFF | TGTGCCAGCAGTGAGCCGGCAGGACCGCACAACACCGGGGAGCTGTTTTTT | TRBV2 | - | TRBJ2-2 | -
CASSESPGLAVEKSYTGELFF | TGTGCCAGCAGCGAAAGTCCGGGACTAGCGGTCGAAAAATCCTACACCGGGGAGCTGTTTTTT | TRBV9 | - | TRBJ2-2 | TRBD2
CASSEVWGRFEQYF | TGTGCCAGCAGTGAGGTCTGGGGGCGCTTCGAGCAGTACTTC | TRBV5-6 | - | TRBJ2-7 | -
CASSTGVNSNQPQHF | TGCGCCAGCAGTACGGGGGTTAATAGCAATCAGCCCCAGCATTTT | TRBV10-2 | - | TRBJ1-5 | -
CASSSGQSTDTQYF | TGTGCCAGCAGCTCGGGACAGTCCACAGATACGCAGTATTTT | TRBV11-2 | - | TRBJ2-3 | TRBD1
CASSLEPVRQPQHF | TGTGCCAGCAGTTTAGAACCGGTTAGGCAGCCCCAGCATTTT | TRBV27 | - | TRBJ1-5 | -
CASSKAGERTGTDTQYF | TGTGCCAGCAGCAAAGCGGGCGAGCGGACGGGGACAGATACGCAGTATTTT | TRBV21-1 | - | TRBJ2-3 | -
CASTRGQSNQPQHF | TGTGCCAGCACAAGAGGGCAAAGCAATCAGCCCCAGCATTTT | TRBV2 | - | TRBJ1-5 | -
CASSARGWRTDTQYF | TGTGCCAGCTCCGCTCGGGGCTGGCGCACAGATACGCAGTATTTT | TRBV9 | - | TRBJ2-3 | -
CASSPSRGTDYGYTF | TGTGCCAGCAGCCCATCACGGGGCACCGACTATGGCTACACCTTC | TRBV7-9 | - | TRBJ1-2 | -
CASSLKVFGSNYGYTF | TGTGCCAGCAGTCTAAAAGTATTTGGCAGTAACTATGGCTACACCTTC | TRBV28 | - | TRBJ1-2 | -
CAWSLVPGETGNEQFF | TGTGCCTGGAGCCTAGTCCCTGGCGAGACGGGCAATGAGCAGTTCTTC | TRBV30 | - | TRBJ2-1 | -
CASSQGVAGEFYEQYF | TGTGCCAGCAGCCAAGGCGTAGCGGGAGAATTCTACGAGCAGTACTTC | TRBV4-2 | - | TRBJ2-7 | TRBD2
CASSQDGGRNYGYTF | TGCGCCAGCAGCCAAGACGGCGGAAGAAACTATGGCTACACCTTC | TRBV4-1 | - | TRBJ1-2 | -
CASSQPRLAGGPGYEQFF | TGCGCCAGCAGCCAACCAAGACTAGCGGGAGGGCCCGGATATGAGCAGTTCTTC | TRBV4-1 | - | TRBJ2-1 | TRBD2
CASSLGVQETQYF | TGTGCCAGCAGCTTGGGAGTCCAAGAGACCCAGTACTTC | TRBV5-5 | - | TRBJ2-5 | -
CASSPGGRLGSAKNIQYF | TGTGCCAGCAGCCCGGGGGGGCGGCTGGGGAGCGCCAAAAACATTCAGTACTTC | TRBV9 | - | TRBJ2-4 | TRBD2
CASSFQGQGNTEAFF | TGTGCCAGCAGCTTTCAGGGTCAGGGGAACACTGAAGCTTTCTTT | TRBV5-6 | - | TRBJ1-1 | -
CASMGRYQETQYF | TGTGCCAGCATGGGTCGGTACCAAGAGACCCAGTACTTC | TRBV25-1 | - | TRBJ2-5 | -
CASSIGVIGWNTEAFF | TGTGCCAGTAGTATAGGCGTGATCGGTTGGAACACTGAAGCTTTCTTT | TRBV19 | - | TRBJ1-1 | -
CASSLGGNYEQYF | TGCGCCAGCAGCTTGGGGGGGAACTACGAGCAGTACTTC | TRBV5-1 | - | TRBJ2-7 | -
CASSSASGGPDEQYF | TGCGCCAGCAGCTCCGCTTCTGGGGGCCCGGACGAGCAGTACTTC | TRBV5-1 | - | TRBJ2-7 | -
CASSFYPMEAFF | TGTGCCAGCAGCTTCTACCCAATGGAAGCTTTCTTT | TRBV7-9 | few | TRBJ1-1 | -